These 26 T cell receptor beta chains originate from one sample sequenced in a study of shared clonotypes between healthy human individuals. The table came from immunoSEQ multiplex PCR; TCRdb's copy has only in-frame clones and leaves some out. The sample gives some 2.1 million clones, 85% to 95% of which show up once; more than 0.1% is in the top ten. Material: naive CD4+ T cells sorted from blood. Subset noted: CD45RA+ positively selected. The origin of the receptors is a man aged 18 to 29 in good health.

The chain is built from TRBV7-2 and TRBJ2-2; 12 bases align to TRBD2. Germline loops: CDR1 SGHTA, CDR2 FQGNSA. Trimming removed 3 bases from V and 3 bases from J; junction bases left unmatched: 2. The CDR3 length is 16 residues. CDR3 coding DNA: TGTGCCAGCAGCTTCCGACTAGCGGGAGACACCGGGGAGCTGTTTTTT. As protein: CASSFRLAGDTGELFF.

This clone was found once. This chain links TRBV6-5 with TRBJ2-7; the D is unclear. Germline V gene lookup returns CDR1 MNHEY and CDR2 SVGAGI. The CDR3 extends over 15 amino acids. Trimming took off 3 bases at V and 3 bases at J, with 15 bases between the two ends. For the CDR3, the DNA is TGTGCCAGCAGTTATGTCAGAGCAGCTTTCTACGAGCAGTACTTC. Amino acid sequence: CASSYVRAAFYEQYF.

The chain employs TRBV6-5 and TRBJ1-2; 7 bases line up with TRBD1. The germline gives CDR1 MNHEY, CDR2 SVGAGI. The CDR3 length is 16 residues. J lost 8 bases, V lost 1 base, and 13 bases had no gene match. The CDR3 here is CASSYFQGVGSEGYTF. CDR3 DNA: TGTGCCAGCAGTTACTTTCAGGGGGTGGGTTCCGAGGGCTACACCTTC.

The chain links TRBV28 to TRBJ1-3; D not resolved. CDR1 is MDHEN, CDR2 SYDVKM, per germline. Trimming removed 3 bases from V and 0 bases from J, with 15 bases in between. This CDR3 has 17 residues. For the CDR3, the DNA is TGTGCCAGCAGTTTCACGTCAGCCCTCTCCTCTGGAAACACCATATATTTT. Amino acid sequence: CASSFTSALSSGNTIYF.

The rearrangement joins TRBV6-5 to TRBJ2-7; 10 positions match TRBD1. Looked up from germline, CDR1 is MNHEY and CDR2 is SVGAGI. After removal of 6 bases from V and 4 bases from J, the junction contained 6 bases not matched to a gene. This CDR3 is 14 amino acids long. CDR3 in DNA: TGTGCCAGCAGGGCCCCGGGACAGGGGTACGAGCAGTACTTC. Amino acids: CASRAPGQGYEQYF.

This chain uses TRBV2 with TRBJ2-7; TRBD2 aligns across 13 bases. CDR1 and CDR2 (germline): SNHLY, FYNNEI. V shed 6 bases, J shed 4 bases, and the junction held 6 bases outside the gene matches. The length of the CDR3 is 15 residues. DNA for the CDR3: TGTGCCAGCAGCGTTGGGACTAGCGGGGCGTACGAGCAGTACTTC. It yields the protein CASSVGTSGAYEQYF.

V gene TRBV5-1 combines with J gene TRBJ2-2, with D tentatively TRBD1 (5 bases). The CDR3 length is 14 residues. Per the germline V gene, CDR1 is SGHRS and CDR2 is YFSETQ. V lost 0 bases and J lost 7, with 10 bases in between. In DNA, the CDR3 is TGCGCCAGCAGCTTGGAAGGGGCGATCGGGGAGCTGTTTTTT. This codes for CASSLEGAIGELFF.

This chain uses TRBV30 with TRBJ1-3, with D perhaps TRBD1 (5 bases). The ends were cut back, 4 bases at V and 3 bases at J, with 13 bases in the middle. Germline CDR1 reads GTSNPN; CDR2 reads SVGIG (reference sequence). The CDR3 runs 14 residues. CDR3: CAWKDTDHGNTIYF. The CDR3 DNA sequence: TGTGCCTGGAAGGACACCGACCATGGAAACACCATATATTTT.

The rearrangement joins TRBV10-3 to TRBJ1-4; a weak D match, TRBD1 (5 bases). V was shortened by 4 bases and J by 5 bases, with 14 bases between the two germline ends. Germline V gene sequence: CDR1 ENHRY, CDR2 SYGVKD. The CDR3 is 15 amino acids. CDR3 amino acids: CAISARVGGNEKLFF. CDR3 in DNA: TGTGCCATCAGTGCCCGGGTGGGGGGGAATGAAAAACTGTTTTTT.

For this clone: The same CDR3 is also encoded by other DNA sequences in this sample. This sequence joins TRBV18 and TRBJ2-5, with D perhaps matching TRBD1 or TRBD2 (5 bases each). This CDR3 contains 13 residues. V was pared by 3 bases and J by 2 bases, with 7 bases between. Germline CDR1 reads KGHSH; CDR2 reads LQKENI. The CDR3 coding sequence is TGTGCCAGCTCACCGGGACGGCAAGAGACCCAGTACTTC. Translated: CASSPGRQETQYF. The full variable domain, in which reference TRBV18 and TRBJ2-5 provide the parts outside the CDR3, is NAGVMQNPRHLVRRRGQEARLRCSPMKGHSHVYWYRQLPEEGLKFMVYLQKENIIDESGMPKERFSAEFPKEGPSILRIQQVVRGDSAAYFCASSPGRQETQYFGPGTRLLVL.

The chain joins TRBV7-2 to TRBJ2-1; 11 bases are shared with TRBD2. The length of the CDR3 is 15 residues. The V gene end was trimmed by 5 bases and the J gene end by 5 bases; junction bases not matched to a gene: 5. CDR1 is SGHTA and CDR2 is FQGNSA in the germline V gene. DNA of the CDR3: TGTGCCAGCAGCCATAGCGGGGGGGTTAACAATGAGCAGTTCTTC. Encoded protein: CASSHSGGVNNEQFF. The full variable domain, its missing parts supplied by reference TRBV7-2 and TRBJ2-1, is GAGVSQSPSNKVTEKGKDVELRCDPISGHTALYWYRQSLGQGLEFLIYFQGNSAPDKSGLPSDRFSAERTGGSVSTLTIQRTQQEDSAVYLCASSHSGGVNNEQFFGPGTRLTVL.

The V call is TRBV11-2, the J call TRBJ2-7; 9 bases are shared with TRBD1. V lost 5 bases and J lost 1; bases outside the gene matches: 6. CDR3 length: 15 amino acids. Germline values: CDR1 SGHAT, CDR2 FQNNGV. CDR3 amino acids: CASSAPDRGSYEQYF. In DNA form, the CDR3 reads TGTGCCAGCAGCGCCCCGGACAGGGGTTCCTACGAGCAGTACTTC.

The V gene is TRBV10-2, the J gene TRBJ2-7; 7 bases match TRBD1. V lost 5 bases, J lost 5 bases, and 9 bases stayed unmatched. The CDR3 has 14 amino acids. In germline, CDR1 is WSHSY, CDR2 SAAADI. Here the CDR3 reads CASSKDRAENEQYF. CDR3 sequence (DNA): TGCGCCAGCAGTAAAGACAGGGCCGAGAACGAGCAGTACTTC.

The rearrangement links TRBV7-2 to TRBJ2-7; D is undetermined. Germline values: CDR1 SGHTA, CDR2 FQGNSA. V lost 5 bases to trimming and J lost 2 bases, with 10 bases between them. The CDR3 sequence is 13 residues long. The CDR3 sequence: CASSKDPAYEQYF. Written as DNA, the CDR3 is TGTGCCAGCAGCAAGGACCCAGCCTACGAGCAGTACTTC.

The rearrangement joins TRBV19 to TRBJ2-7, with TRBD2 matching over 12 bases. Germline V gene sequence: CDR1 LNHDA, CDR2 SQIVND (reference sequence). The trim removed 3 bases at V and 7 bases at J, leaving 10 bases unmatched. CDR3 length equals 16 residues. This chain's CDR3 is CASSIVLGTSGSEQYF. CDR3 DNA: TGTGCCAGTAGTATCGTCCTGGGGACTAGCGGGTCAGAGCAGTACTTC.

As to this clone: Other DNA sequences within the sample encode an identical CDR3. J is TRBJ1-2 and V is TRBV29-1; no definite D call. V gave up 3 bases and J gave up 2 bases, with 10 bases separating them. Germline V gene data show CDR1 as SQVTM and CDR2 as ANQGSEA. This CDR3 spans 13 amino acids. The CDR3 reads CSVEGRLNYGYTF. For the CDR3, the DNA is TGCAGCGTTGAGGGAAGGCTAAACTATGGCTACACCTTC.

The chain employs TRBV6-5 and TRBJ2-3; D is unclear. Germline lookup yields CDR1 MNHEY and CDR2 SVGAGI. The V and J ends lost 4 bases and 1 base respectively, with 15 bases between them. The CDR3 runs to 16 residues. The CDR3 is CASSSYFRLGTDTQYF. Here the CDR3 DNA reads TGTGCCAGCAGTTCCTACTTTAGGTTAGGCACAGATACGCAGTATTTT.

The gene calls are TRBV5-1 and TRBJ1-4; 9 bases line up with TRBD1. With V trimmed by 5 bases and J by 7 bases, 9 bases remained unmatched. The CDR3 length is 15 residues. Germline assignment: CDR1 SGHRS and CDR2 YFSETQ. CDR3 amino acids: CASSWSGTGSEKLFF. DNA for the CDR3: TGCGCCAGCAGTTGGTCCGGGACAGGGAGTGAAAAACTGTTTTTT.

Only one count was recorded for this clone. The junction departs from germline at one end; a sequencing error may be responsible. J is TRBJ2-7 and V is TRBV27, with a possible D match to TRBD2 (5 bases). Germline assignment: CDR1 MNHEY and CDR2 SMNVEV (reference sequence). This CDR3 contains 14 residues. CDR3 DNA sequence: TGCCCGAGGGAGCGAGCCTACGAAGCCTACGAGCAGTACTTC. Translation gives CPRERAYEAYEQYF.

The chain is built from TRBV19 and TRBJ2-1; maybe TRBD1 (5 bases). This CDR3 spans 15 amino acids. Germline V gives CDR1 LNHDA, CDR2 SQIVND (reference sequence). V was pared by 3 bases and J by 0 bases, with 9 bases between. This CDR3 is CASSIAGNSYNEQFF. The CDR3 nucleotides are TGTGCCAGTAGTATCGCAGGGAACTCCTACAATGAGCAGTTCTTC.

Only one count was recorded for this clone. The chain employs TRBV7-2 and TRBJ2-2; the D is unclear. The germline gives CDR1 SGHTA, CDR2 FQGNSA. V was clipped by 6 bases and J by 4 bases, with 6 bases between them. CDR3 size: 12 residues. The DNA for the CDR3 is TGTGCCAGCAGTCGATCCACCGGGGAGCTGTTTTTT. Its translation is CASSRSTGELFF.

This clone has a single count. The chain recombines TRBV5-1 with TRBJ2-7; 8 nucleotides align to TRBD1. Trimming removed 3 bases from V and 3 bases from J; junction bases left unmatched: 5. CDR3 length: 14 amino acids. CDR1 is SGHRS and CDR2 is YFSETQ in the germline V gene. CDR3 sequence: CASSSGQVNYEQYF. CDR3 DNA: TGCGCCAGCAGCTCGGGACAGGTGAACTACGAGCAGTACTTC.

The rearrangement joins TRBV5-4 to TRBJ2-2; 15 bases align to TRBD2. V trimming: 3 bases; J trimming: 4 bases; junction bases outside the gene matches: 7. This CDR3 region has 18 residues. Per germline, CDR1 SGHNT and CDR2 YYREEE (reference sequence). CDR3 sequence (DNA): TGTGCCAGCAGCTGGGGGGGACTAGCGGGAGGTGTCACCGGGGAGCTGTTTTTT. Translation gives CASSWGGLAGGVTGELFF.

The chain has TRBV6-6 and TRBJ1-6; no firm D call. CDR3 length: 13 amino acids. The V end lost 6 bases, the J end lost 5 bases, and 8 bases lay between the germline ends. Germline V gene sequence: CDR1 MNHNY, CDR2 SVGAGI (reference sequence). CDR3 sequence (DNA): TGTGCCAGCAGATCACCGAATAATTCACCCCTCCACTTT. It codes for CASRSPNNSPLHF.

On this clone itself: Other DNA sequences within the sample encode an identical CDR3. The V gene is TRBV30, the J gene TRBJ2-7; perhaps TRBD2 as D (5 bases). The CDR3 is made up of 12 amino acids. Trimming shortened V by 0 bases and J by 4 bases, and 7 bases separated the two germline ends. Germline-derived CDR1 and CDR2 are GTSNPN and SVGIG (reference sequence). The DNA of the CDR3 is TGTGCCTGGAGTGTCCCGGGGTACGAGCAGTACTTC. It yields the protein CAWSVPGYEQYF.

The chain employs TRBV28 and TRBJ2-7, with 8 bases aligning to TRBD1. This CDR3 spans 12 amino acids. Per germline, CDR1 MDHEN and CDR2 SYDVKM. The junction had 3 bases not matched to a gene; V was cut back by 5 bases and J by 6 bases. The chain's CDR3 is CASSRQGPEQYF. The CDR3 nucleotides are TGTGCCAGCAGTAGACAGGGGCCCGAGCAGTACTTC.